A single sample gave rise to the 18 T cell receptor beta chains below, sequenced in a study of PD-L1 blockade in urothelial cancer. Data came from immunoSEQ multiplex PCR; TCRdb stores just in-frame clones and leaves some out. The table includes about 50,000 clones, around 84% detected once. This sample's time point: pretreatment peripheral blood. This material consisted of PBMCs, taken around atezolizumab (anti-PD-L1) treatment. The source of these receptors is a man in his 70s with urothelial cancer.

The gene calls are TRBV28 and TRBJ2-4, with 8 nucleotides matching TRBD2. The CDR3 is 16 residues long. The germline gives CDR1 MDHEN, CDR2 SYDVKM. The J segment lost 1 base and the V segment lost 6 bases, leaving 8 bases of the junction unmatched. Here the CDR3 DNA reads TGTGCCAGCAGCCCCAGCGGGAGCTTGGCCAAAAACATTCAGTACTTC. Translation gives CASSPSGSLAKNIQYF.

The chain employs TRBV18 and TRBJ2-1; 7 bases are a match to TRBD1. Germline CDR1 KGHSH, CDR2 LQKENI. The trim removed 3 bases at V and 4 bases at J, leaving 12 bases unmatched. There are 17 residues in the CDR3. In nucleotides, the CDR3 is TGTGCCAGCTCACCGCCGGCGACAGGGCTATCTTACAATGAGCAGTTCTTC. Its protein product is CASSPPATGLSYNEQFF.

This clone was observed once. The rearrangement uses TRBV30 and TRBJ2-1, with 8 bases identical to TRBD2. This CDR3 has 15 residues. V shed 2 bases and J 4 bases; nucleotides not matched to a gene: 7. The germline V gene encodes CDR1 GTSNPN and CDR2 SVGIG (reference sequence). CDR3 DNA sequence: TGTGCCTGGAGTCGTAGCGGGGTCTCTTACAATGAGCAGTTCTTC. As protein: CAWSRSGVSYNEQFF.

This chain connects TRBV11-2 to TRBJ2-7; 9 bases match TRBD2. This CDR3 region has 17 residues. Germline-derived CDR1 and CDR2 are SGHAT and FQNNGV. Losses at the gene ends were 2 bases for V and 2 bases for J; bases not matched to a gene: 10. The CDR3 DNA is TGTGCCAGCAGCTTATCAAGCGGACTAGCGTCTACCTACGAGCAGTACTTC. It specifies CASSLSSGLASTYEQYF.

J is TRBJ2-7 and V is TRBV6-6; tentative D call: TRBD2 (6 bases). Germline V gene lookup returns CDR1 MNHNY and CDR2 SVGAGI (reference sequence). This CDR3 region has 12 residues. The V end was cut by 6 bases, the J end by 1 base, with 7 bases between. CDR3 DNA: TGTGCCAGCAGCGGGAGATCCTACGAGCAGTACTTC. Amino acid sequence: CASSGRSYEQYF.

The CDR3: CASSAGTGDEQYF. CDR3 bases: TGTGCCAGCAGCGCCGGGACAGGGGACGAGCAGTACTTC. The chain couples TRBV9 to TRBJ2-7, with 10 positions matching TRBD1. CDR3 length: 13 residues. Trimming took 3 bases from V and 5 from J; bases not matched to a gene: 2. From germline, CDR1 is SGDLS and CDR2 YYNGEE.

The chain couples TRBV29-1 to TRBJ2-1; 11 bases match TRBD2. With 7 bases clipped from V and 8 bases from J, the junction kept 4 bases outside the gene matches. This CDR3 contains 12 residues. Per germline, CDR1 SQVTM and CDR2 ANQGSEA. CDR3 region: CSAGLAGYEQFF. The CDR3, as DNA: TGCAGCGCCGGACTAGCGGGTTATGAGCAGTTCTTC.

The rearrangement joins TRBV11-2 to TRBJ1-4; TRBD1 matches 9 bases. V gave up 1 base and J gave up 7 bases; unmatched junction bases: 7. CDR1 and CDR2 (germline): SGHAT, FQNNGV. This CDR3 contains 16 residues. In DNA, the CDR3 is TGTGCCAGCAGCTTAGGCACAGGGGGCCTCGGTGAAAAACTGTTTTTT. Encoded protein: CASSLGTGGLGEKLFF.

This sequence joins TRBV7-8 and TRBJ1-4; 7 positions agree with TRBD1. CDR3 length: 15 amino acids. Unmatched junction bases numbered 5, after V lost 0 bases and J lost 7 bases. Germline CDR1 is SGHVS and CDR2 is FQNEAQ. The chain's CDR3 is CASSLALGGGEKLFF. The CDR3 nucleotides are TGTGCCAGCAGCTTAGCGCTAGGGGGCGGTGAAAAACTGTTTTTT.

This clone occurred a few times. The CDR3 sequence: CASSFPTRNEQFF. The CDR3 DNA reads TGTGCCAGCAGCTTCCCGACTAGGAATGAGCAGTTCTTC. The V and J genes are TRBV7-2 and TRBJ2-1, with D possibly TRBD2 on 6 matching bases. Germline loops: CDR1 SGHTA, CDR2 FQGNSA. The CDR3 sequence is 13 residues long. With 3 bases removed from V and 7 bases from J, the gap between germline ends came to 10 bases.

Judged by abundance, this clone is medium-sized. CDR3: CASSLEGQGLSDYGYTF. The DNA for the CDR3 is TGTGCCAGCAGCTTAGAGGGACAGGGGTTAAGTGACTATGGCTACACCTTC. V gene TRBV7-9 combines with J gene TRBJ1-2; the match to TRBD1 covers 10 bases. There are 17 residues in the CDR3. With V trimmed by 1 base and J by 3 bases, 8 bases remained unmatched. CDR1 is SEHNR and CDR2 is FQNEAQ in the germline V gene (reference sequence). The full variable domain, with the rest looked up from reference TRBV7-9 and TRBJ1-2, is DTGVSQNPRHKITKRGQNVTFRCDPISEHNRLYWYRQTLGQGPEFLTYFQNEAQLEKSRLLSDRFSAERPKGSFSTLEIQRTEQGDSAMYLCASSLEGQGLSDYGYTFGSGTRLTVV.

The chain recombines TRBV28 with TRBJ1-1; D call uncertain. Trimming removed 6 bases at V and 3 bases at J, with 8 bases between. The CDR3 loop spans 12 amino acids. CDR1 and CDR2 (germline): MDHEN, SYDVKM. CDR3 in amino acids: CASSPQYTEAFF. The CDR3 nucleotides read TGTGCCAGCAGCCCACAGTACACTGAAGCTTTCTTT.

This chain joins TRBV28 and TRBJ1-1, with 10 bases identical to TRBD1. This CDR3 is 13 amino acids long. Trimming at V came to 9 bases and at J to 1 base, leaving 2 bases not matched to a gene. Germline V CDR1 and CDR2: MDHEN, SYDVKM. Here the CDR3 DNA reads TGTGCCAGTCGGACAGGGGGGAACACTGAAGCTTTCTTT. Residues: CASRTGGNTEAFF.

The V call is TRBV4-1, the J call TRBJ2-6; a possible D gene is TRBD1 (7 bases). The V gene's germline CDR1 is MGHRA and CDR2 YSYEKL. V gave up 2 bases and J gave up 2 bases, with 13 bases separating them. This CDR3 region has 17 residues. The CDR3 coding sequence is TGCGCCAGCAGCCAATTGACAGGGAGGACTGGGGCCAACGTCCTGACTTTC. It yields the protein CASSQLTGRTGANVLTF.

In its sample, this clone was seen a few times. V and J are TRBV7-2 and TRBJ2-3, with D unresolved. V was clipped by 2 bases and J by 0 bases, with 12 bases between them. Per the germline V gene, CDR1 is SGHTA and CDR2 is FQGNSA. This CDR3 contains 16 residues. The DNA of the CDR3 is TGTGCCAGCAGCTTACAATTTGCGACTAGCACAGATACGCAGTATTTT. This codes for CASSLQFATSTDTQYF.

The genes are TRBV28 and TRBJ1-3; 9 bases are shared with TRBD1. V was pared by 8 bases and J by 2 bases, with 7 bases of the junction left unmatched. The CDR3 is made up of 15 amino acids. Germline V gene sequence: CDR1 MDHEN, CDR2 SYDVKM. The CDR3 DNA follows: TGTGCCAGCGCCGAGGGACAGGGCCCTGGAAACACCATATATTTT. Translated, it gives CASAEGQGPGNTIYF.

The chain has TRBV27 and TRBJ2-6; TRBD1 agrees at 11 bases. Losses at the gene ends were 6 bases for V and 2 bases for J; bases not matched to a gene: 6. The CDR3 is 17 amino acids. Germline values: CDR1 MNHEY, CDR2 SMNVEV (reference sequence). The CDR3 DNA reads TGTGCCAGCAGCCGGGGACAGGGGGTGACTGGGGCCAACGTCCTGACTTTC. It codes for CASSRGQGVTGANVLTF.

Here the CDR3 reads CASSPAGTARTGELFF. DNA for the CDR3: TGTGCCAGCAGCCCCGCCGGGACAGCCCGCACCGGGGAGCTGTTTTTT. V is TRBV5-4 and J is TRBJ2-2; 7 bases fit TRBD1. CDR3 length equals 16 residues. J was trimmed by 4 bases and V by 4 bases; bases with no gene match: 10. Germline V lookup: CDR1 SGHNT, CDR2 YYREEE (reference sequence).